In its sample, the clone carrying this TCR beta chain was seen many times. These data come from a study of CD8 T cells in ankylosing spondylitis. The CDR3 spans 12 residues. Trimming pared 4 bases from V and 5 bases from J, leaving 9 bases between. TCRdb reprocessed the 5' RACE reads via MiXCR and lists one record per CDR3 protein. The table has about 240,000 distinct CDR3 sequences, approximately 7.6% seen once; the top ten hold 4.5% to 5%. The rearrangement links TRBV12-3 or TRBV12-4 to TRBJ2-7, with D unclear. Sequencing input: blood, either unsorted or a sorted T cell fraction (not recorded which). This TCR came from a female donor with ankylosing spondylitis or in good health (not recorded which). The CDR3 sequence is CASSSAPHEQYF. In nucleotides, the CDR3 is TGTGCCAGCAGTTCGGCCCCGCACGAGCAGTACTTC.